Below are 7 T cell receptor beta chains sequenced from a single sample in a study of blood T cell repertoires in COVID-19. Assay: immunoSEQ multiplex PCR; the TCRdb copy retains only in-frame clones and omits some. The data show approximately 70,000 clones, 76% seen once. The sequenced material came from peripheral blood. The receptors derive from a man aged 55 to 69 with COVID-19, enrolled during active disease.

This chain connects TRBV6-6 to TRBJ1-2; TRBD1 matches at 10 bases. This CDR3 has 17 amino acids. Germline V gives CDR1 MNHNY, CDR2 SVGAGI (reference sequence). Trimming cost V 5 bases and J 2 bases; bases outside gene matches: 11. In DNA form, the CDR3 reads TGTGCCAGCAGTCCGTCCCGGGACAGGGGTAGCAACTATGGCTACACCTTC. Translating it yields CASSPSRDRGSNYGYTF.

The V and J genes are TRBV29-1 and TRBJ2-3; 7 nucleotides line up with TRBD2. Germline V CDR1 and CDR2: SQVTM, ANQGSEA. J lost 8 bases, V lost 4 bases, and 9 bases had no gene match. The CDR3 totals 13 residues. CDR3 region: CSVGASGESTQYF. CDR3 nucleotides: TGCAGCGTTGGCGCCAGCGGGGAATCTACGCAGTATTTT.

The rearrangement joins TRBV20-1 to TRBJ1-5; D gene uncertain. There are 13 residues in the CDR3. Trimming removed 3 bases at V and 2 bases at J, with 8 bases between. The germline CDR1 and CDR2 sequences are DFQATT and SNEGSKA (reference sequence). CDR3 DNA: TGCAGTGCTAGTGTAGGAGGCAATCAGCCCCAGCATTTT. Amino acid sequence: CSASVGGNQPQHF.

The V call is TRBV12-3 or TRBV12-4, the J call TRBJ1-1; D ambiguous. Trimming removed 3 bases at V and 1 base at J, with 3 bases between. The CDR3 totals 12 residues. The CDR3 loop reads CASSFRNTEAFF. In DNA form, the CDR3 reads TGTGCCAGCAGTTTTAGGAACACTGAAGCTTTCTTT.

The V and J genes are TRBV2 and TRBJ2-5; the D gene is possibly TRBD1 (6 bases). This CDR3 is built from 14 residues. CDR1 SNHLY and CDR2 FYNNEI come from the germline V gene. Between the trimmed V and J ends, which lost 3 bases and 1 base, there was a span of 9 bases. CDR3 sequence (DNA): TGTGCCAGCAGTGATCGGACAGCCCAAGAGACCCAGTACTTC. It encodes CASSDRTAQETQYF.

V usage is TRBV6-4 and J usage is TRBJ2-2; D is perhaps TRBD2 (5 bases). The germline V gene has CDR1 MRHNA and CDR2 SNTAGT. V gave up 7 bases and J gave up 6 bases, with 21 bases separating them. The CDR3 has 16 residues. CDR3 DNA sequence: TGTGCCAGCAACCTCTTTAAGGAGGAAGTCTCCGGGGAGCTGTTTTTT. Its protein is CASNLFKEEVSGELFF.

This clone occurred a few times. The chain employs TRBV12-3 or TRBV12-4 and TRBJ1-5, with 9 positions matching TRBD1. This CDR3 region has 13 residues. V was pared by 7 bases and J by 4 bases, with 2 bases of the junction left unmatched. CDR3 coding DNA: TGTGCCAGCATGGGGACAGGGAATCAGCCCCAGCATTTT. Amino acids: CASMGTGNQPQHF.